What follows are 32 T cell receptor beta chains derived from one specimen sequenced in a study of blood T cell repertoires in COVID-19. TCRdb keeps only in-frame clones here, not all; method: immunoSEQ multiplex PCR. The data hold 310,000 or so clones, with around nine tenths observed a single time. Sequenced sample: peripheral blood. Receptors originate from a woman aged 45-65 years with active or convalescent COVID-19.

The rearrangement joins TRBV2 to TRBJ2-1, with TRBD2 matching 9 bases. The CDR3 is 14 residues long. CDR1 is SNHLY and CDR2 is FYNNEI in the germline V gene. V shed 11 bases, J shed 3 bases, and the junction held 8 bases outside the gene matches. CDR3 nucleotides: TGTGCCGTACAACTAGCGGGCCGCTACAATGAGCAGTTCTTC. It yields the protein CAVQLAGRYNEQFF. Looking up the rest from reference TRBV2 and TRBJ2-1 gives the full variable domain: EPEVTQTPSHQVTQMGQEVILRCVPISNHLYFYWYRQILGQKVEFLVSFYNNEISEKSEIFDDQFSVERPDGSNFTLKIRSTKLEDSAMYFCAVQLAGRYNEQFFGPGTRLTVL.

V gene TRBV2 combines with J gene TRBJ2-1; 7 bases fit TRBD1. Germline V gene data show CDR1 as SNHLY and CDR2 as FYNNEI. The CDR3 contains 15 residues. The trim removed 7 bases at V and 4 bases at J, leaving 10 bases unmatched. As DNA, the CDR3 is TGTGCCAGCACCACTGGTCTGGGACAGTACAATGAGCAGTTCTTC. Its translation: CASTTGLGQYNEQFF. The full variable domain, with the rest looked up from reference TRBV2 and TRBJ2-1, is EPEVTQTPSHQVTQMGQEVILRCVPISNHLYFYWYRQILGQKVEFLVSFYNNEISEKSEIFDDQFSVERPDGSNFTLKIRSTKLEDSAMYFCASTTGLGQYNEQFFGPGTRLTVL.

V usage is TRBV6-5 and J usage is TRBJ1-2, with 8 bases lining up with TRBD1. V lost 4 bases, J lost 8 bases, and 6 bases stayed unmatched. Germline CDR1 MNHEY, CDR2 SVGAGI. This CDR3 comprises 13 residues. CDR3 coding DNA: TGTGCCAGCAGTTCTCAGGGGGCGGGAGGCTACACCTTC. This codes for CASSSQGAGGYTF.

The DNA for the CDR3 is TGTGCCAGCAGTTCAACGGGAGAGGGAGGGTACGAGCAGTACTTC. Encoded protein: CASSSTGEGGYEQYF. V and J are TRBV27 and TRBJ2-7; 7 nucleotides agree with TRBD2. The CDR3 loop spans 15 amino acids. With V trimmed by 4 bases and J by 4 bases, 10 bases remained unmatched. Germline V lookup: CDR1 MNHEY, CDR2 SMNVEV (reference sequence).

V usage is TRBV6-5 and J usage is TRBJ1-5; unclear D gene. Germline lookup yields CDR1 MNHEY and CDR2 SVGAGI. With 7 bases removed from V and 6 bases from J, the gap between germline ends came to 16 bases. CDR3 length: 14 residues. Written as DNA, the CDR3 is TGTGCCAGCATCAGTGTTCTCTCGGGTCAGCCCCAGCATTTT. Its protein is CASISVLSGQPQHF.

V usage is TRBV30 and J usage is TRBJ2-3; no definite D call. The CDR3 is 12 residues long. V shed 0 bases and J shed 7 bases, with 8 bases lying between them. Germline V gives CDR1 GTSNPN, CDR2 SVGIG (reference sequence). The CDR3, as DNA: TGTGCCTGGAGTGTACGAGCCCATACGCAGTATTTT. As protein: CAWSVRAHTQYF. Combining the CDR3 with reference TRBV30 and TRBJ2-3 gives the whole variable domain SQTIHQWPATLVQPVGSPLSLECTVEGTSNPNLYWYRQAAGRGLQLLFYSVGIGQISSEVPQNLSASRPQDRQFILSSKKLLLSDSGFYLCAWSVRAHTQYFGPGTRLTVL.

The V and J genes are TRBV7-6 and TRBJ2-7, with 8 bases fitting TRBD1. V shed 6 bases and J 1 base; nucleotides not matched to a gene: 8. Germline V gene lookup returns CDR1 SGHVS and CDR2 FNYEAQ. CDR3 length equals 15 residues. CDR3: CASSQGTGVSYEQYF. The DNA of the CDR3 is TGTGCCAGCAGTCAAGGGACAGGAGTTTCCTACGAGCAGTACTTC.

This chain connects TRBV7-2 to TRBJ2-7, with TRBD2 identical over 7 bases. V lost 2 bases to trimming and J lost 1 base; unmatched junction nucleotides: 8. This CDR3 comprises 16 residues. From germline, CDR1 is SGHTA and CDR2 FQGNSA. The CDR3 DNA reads TGTGCCAGCAGCTTATGGCGGGGGTCCCCGTCCTACGAGCAGTACTTC. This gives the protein CASSLWRGSPSYEQYF.

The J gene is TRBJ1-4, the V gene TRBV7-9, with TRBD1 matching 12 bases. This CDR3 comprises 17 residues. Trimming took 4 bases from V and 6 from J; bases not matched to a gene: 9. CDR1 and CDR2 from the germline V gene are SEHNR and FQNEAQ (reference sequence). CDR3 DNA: TGTGCCAGCAGCTCCTATGCGGGACAGGGGGCGGATGAAAAACTGTTTTTT. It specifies CASSSYAGQGADEKLFF.

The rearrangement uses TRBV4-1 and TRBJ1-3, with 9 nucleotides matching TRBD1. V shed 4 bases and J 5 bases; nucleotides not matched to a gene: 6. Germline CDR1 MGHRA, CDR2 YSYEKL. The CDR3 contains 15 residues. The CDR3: CASSLDRGVRNTIYF. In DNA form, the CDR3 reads TGCGCCAGCAGCCTCGACAGGGGGGTCAGAAACACCATATATTTT.

The CDR3 DNA is TGCGCCAGCAGCTTGAAAACAGGGTTAGGTGGCTACACCTTC. This translates into CASSLKTGLGGYTF. The J gene is TRBJ1-2, the V gene TRBV4-3, with D perhaps TRBD1 (6 bases). The CDR3 contains 14 residues. CDR1 is LGHNA and CDR2 is YSLEER in the germline V gene. With 5 bases removed from V and 7 bases from J, the gap between germline ends came to 17 bases.

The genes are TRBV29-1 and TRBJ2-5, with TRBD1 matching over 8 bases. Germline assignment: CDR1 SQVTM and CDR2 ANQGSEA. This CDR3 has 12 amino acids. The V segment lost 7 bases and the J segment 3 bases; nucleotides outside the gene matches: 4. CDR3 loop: CSADRGEETQYF. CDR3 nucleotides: TGCAGCGCCGACAGGGGAGAAGAGACCCAGTACTTC.

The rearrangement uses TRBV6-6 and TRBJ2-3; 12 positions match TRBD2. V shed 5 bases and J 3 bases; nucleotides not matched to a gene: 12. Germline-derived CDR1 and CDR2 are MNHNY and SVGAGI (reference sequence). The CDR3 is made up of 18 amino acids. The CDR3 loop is CASSQMASGGALTDTQYF. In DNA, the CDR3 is TGTGCCAGCAGTCAAATGGCTAGCGGGGGGGCGTTAACAGATACGCAGTATTTT.

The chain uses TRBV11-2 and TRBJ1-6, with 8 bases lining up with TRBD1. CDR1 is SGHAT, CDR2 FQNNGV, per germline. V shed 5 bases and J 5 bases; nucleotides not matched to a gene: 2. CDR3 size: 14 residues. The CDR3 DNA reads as TGTGCCAGCAGCAGACAGGGGAATAATTCACCCCTCCACTTT. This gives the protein CASSRQGNNSPLHF.

CDR3 coding DNA: TGTGCCAGTAGTCCTGCTCCGGGGGACGGAAACACCATATATTTT. It codes for CASSPAPGDGNTIYF. This rearrangement joins TRBV19 to TRBJ1-3, with TRBD1 as a possible D gene (5 bases). Trimming left V 5 bases short and J 4 bases short, with 15 bases between. CDR1 LNHDA and CDR2 SQIVND come from the germline V gene (reference sequence). CDR3 length: 15 amino acids. The full variable domain, its missing parts supplied by reference TRBV19 and TRBJ1-3, is DGGITQSPKYLFRKEGQNVTLSCEQNLNHDAMYWYRQDPGQGLRLIYYSQIVNDFQKGDIAEGYSVSREKKESFPLTVTSAQKNPTAFYLCASSPAPGDGNTIYFGEGSWLTVV.

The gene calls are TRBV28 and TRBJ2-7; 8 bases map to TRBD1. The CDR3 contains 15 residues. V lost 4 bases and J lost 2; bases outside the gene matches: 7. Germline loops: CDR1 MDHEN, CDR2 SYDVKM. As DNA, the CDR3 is TGTGCCAGCAGTTCACCCGGGACAGGACCCTACGAGCAGTACTTC. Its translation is CASSSPGTGPYEQYF.

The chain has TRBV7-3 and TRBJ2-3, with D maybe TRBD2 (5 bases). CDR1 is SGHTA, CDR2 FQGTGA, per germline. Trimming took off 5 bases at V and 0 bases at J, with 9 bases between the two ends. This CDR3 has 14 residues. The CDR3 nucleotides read TGTGCCAGCAGCCCCACGGGAAGCACAGATACGCAGTATTTT. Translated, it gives CASSPTGSTDTQYF.

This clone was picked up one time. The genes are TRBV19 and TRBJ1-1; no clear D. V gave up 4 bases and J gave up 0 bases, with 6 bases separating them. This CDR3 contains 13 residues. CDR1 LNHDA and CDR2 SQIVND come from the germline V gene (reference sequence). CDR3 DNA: TGTGCCAGTAGTAGTACAGTGAACACTGAAGCTTTCTTT. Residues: CASSSTVNTEAFF.

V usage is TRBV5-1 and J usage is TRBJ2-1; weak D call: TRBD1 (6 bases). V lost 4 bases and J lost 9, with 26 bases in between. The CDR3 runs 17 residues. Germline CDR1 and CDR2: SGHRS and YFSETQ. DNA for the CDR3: TGCGCCAGCAGCCGACCAAACAGGACGTTAGGACAGATTGAGCAGTTCTTC. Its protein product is CASSRPNRTLGQIEQFF.

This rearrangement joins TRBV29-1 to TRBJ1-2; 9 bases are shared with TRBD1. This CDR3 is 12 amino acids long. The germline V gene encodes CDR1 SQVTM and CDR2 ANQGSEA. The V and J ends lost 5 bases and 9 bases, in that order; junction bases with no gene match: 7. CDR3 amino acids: CSVRDRADRYTF. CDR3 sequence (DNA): TGCAGCGTTCGGGACAGGGCGGATCGCTACACCTTC.

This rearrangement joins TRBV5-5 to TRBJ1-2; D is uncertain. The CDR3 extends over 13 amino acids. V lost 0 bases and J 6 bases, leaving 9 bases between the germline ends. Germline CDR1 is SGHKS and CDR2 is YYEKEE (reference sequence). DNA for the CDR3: TGTGCCAGCAGCTTGGACAGTGTAAATGGCTACACCTTC. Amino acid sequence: CASSLDSVNGYTF. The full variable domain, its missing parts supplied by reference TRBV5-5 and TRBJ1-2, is DAGVTQSPTHLIKTRGQQVTLRCSPISGHKSVSWYQQVLGQGPQFIFQYYEKEERGRGNFPDRFSARQFPNYSSELNVNALLLGDSALYLCASSLDSVNGYTFGSGTRLTVV.

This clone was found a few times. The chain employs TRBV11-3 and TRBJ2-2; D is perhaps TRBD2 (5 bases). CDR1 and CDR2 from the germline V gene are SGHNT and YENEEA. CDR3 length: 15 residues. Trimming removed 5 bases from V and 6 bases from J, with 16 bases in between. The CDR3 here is CASSPSPTSSGELFF. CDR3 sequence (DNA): TGTGCCAGCAGCCCGAGCCCTACTAGTTCCGGGGAGCTGTTTTTT.

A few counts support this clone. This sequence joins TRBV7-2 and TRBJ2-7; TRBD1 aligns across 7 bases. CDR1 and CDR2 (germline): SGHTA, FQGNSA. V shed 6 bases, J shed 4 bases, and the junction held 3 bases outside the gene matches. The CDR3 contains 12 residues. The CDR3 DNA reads TGTGCCAGCAGATCGGACAGGTACGAGCAGTACTTC. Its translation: CASRSDRYEQYF. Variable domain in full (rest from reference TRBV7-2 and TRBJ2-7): GAGVSQSPSNKVTEKGKDVELRCDPISGHTALYWYRQSLGQGLEFLIYFQGNSAPDKSGLPSDRFSAERTGGSVSTLTIQRTQQEDSAVYLCASRSDRYEQYFGPGTRLTVT.

The CDR3 spells CASSHETGGTYEQYF. The CDR3 nucleotides are TGTGCCAGCAGCCACGAGACAGGGGGTACGTACGAGCAGTACTTC. The V and J genes are TRBV27 and TRBJ2-7; TRBD1 matches 9 bases. The CDR3 covers 15 residues. Germline V gene data show CDR1 as MNHEY and CDR2 as SMNVEV (reference sequence). J lost 4 bases, V lost 6 bases, and 10 bases had no gene match.

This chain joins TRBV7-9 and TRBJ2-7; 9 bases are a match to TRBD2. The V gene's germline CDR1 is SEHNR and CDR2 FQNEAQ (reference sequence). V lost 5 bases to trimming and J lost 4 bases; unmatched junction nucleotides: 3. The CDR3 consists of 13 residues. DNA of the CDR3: TGTGCCAGCAGCCCTAGCGGGGAGTACGAGCAGTACTTC. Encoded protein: CASSPSGEYEQYF.

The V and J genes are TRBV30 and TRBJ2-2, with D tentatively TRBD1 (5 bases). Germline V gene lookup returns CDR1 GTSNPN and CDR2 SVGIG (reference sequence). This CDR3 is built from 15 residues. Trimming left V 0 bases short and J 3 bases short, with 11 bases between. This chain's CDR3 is CAWSVRGTDTGELFF. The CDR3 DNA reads TGTGCCTGGAGTGTAAGGGGTACGGACACCGGGGAGCTGTTTTTT. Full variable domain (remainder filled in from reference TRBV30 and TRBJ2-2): SQTIHQWPATLVQPVGSPLSLECTVEGTSNPNLYWYRQAAGRGLQLLFYSVGIGQISSEVPQNLSASRPQDRQFILSSKKLLLSDSGFYLCAWSVRGTDTGELFFGEGSRLTVL.

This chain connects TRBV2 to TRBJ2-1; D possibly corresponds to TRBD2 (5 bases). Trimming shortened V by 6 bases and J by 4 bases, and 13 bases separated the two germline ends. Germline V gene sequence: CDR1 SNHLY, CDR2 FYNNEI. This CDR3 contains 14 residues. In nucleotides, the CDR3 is TGTGCCAGCAGCCAGTCCGGGGTTTACAATGAGCAGTTCTTC. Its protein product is CASSQSGVYNEQFF. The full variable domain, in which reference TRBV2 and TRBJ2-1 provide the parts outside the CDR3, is EPEVTQTPSHQVTQMGQEVILRCVPISNHLYFYWYRQILGQKVEFLVSFYNNEISEKSEIFDDQFSVERPDGSNFTLKIRSTKLEDSAMYFCASSQSGVYNEQFFGPGTRLTVL.

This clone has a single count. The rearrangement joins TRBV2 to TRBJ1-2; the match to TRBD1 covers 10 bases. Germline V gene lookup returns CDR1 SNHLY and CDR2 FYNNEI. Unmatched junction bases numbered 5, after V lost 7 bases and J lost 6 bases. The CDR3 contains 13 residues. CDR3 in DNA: TGTGCCAGCAACGACAGGGGGCAAGATGGCTACACCTTC. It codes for CASNDRGQDGYTF.

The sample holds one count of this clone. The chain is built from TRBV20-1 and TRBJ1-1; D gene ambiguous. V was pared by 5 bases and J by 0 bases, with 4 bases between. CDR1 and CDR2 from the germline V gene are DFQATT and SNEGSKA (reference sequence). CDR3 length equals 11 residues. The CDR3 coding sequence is TGCAGTGCTCCGGTGAACACTGAAGCTTTCTTT. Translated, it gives CSAPVNTEAFF.

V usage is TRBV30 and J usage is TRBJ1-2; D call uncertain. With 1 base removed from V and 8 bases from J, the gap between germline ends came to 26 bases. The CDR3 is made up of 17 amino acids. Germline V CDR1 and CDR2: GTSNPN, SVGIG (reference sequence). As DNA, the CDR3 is TGTGCCTGGAGTGATCTGGTAGTACCCCAACAGAATAGAGGCTACACCTTC. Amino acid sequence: CAWSDLVVPQQNRGYTF.

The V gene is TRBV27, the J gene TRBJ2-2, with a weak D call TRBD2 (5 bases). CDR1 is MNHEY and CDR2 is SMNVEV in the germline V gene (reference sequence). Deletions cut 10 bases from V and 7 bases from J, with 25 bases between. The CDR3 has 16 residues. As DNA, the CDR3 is TGTGCCACCTACGGTACTGGGAGTCTAGCTGGCGGGGAGCTGTTTTTT. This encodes CATYGTGSLAGGELFF.

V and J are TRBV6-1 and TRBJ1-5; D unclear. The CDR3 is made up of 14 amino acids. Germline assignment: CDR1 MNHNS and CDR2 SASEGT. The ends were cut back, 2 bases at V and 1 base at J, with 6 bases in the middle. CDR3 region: CASSEHGSNQPQHF. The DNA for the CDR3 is TGTGCCAGCAGTGAACACGGGAGCAATCAGCCCCAGCATTTT.